The present TCR beta chain was sequenced within a study of blood T cell repertoires in COVID-19. In the study overall: Samples of COVID-19 (acute and convalescent) were obtained from the United States, Italy and Spain. T cells, B-cell-depleted T cells, or PBMCs provided the cDNA or gDNA that served as material.

Trimming at V came to 6 bases and at J to 1 base, leaving 1 base not matched to a gene. This CDR3 is 12 amino acids long. Germline V gene data show CDR1 as SQVTM and CDR2 as ANQGSEA. Original handling: Researchers report that nucleated cell counts were estimated from reference gene primer amplification. Profiled with immunoSEQ multiplex PCR; TCRdb holds only in-frame clones, not every one. The D gene and trimming were derived from the DNA, and the V and J assignments and clone size from that table. The table lists about 170,000 clones, approximately 84% of them singletons. The rearrangement links TRBV29-1 to TRBJ2-3; 7 bases agree with TRBD1. Sequencing used peripheral blood. The receptor comes from a man aged 40-55 years who had recovered from COVID-19. The CDR3 DNA is TGCAGCGTCGGACAGGGCACAGATACGCAGTATTTT. This gives the protein CSVGQGTDTQYF.